Shown below are 29 T cell receptor beta chains from a single sample sequenced in a study of OX40 agonist ivuxolimab in advanced cancers. The method was immunoSEQ multiplex PCR; TCRdb's version includes in-frame clones alone and lacks a portion of them. The top ten hold 2.5% to 3% of the sample, which has approximately 79,000 clones, around nine tenths seen once. The sequences come from CD4+ or CD8+ T cells sorted from blood, collected in a trial of the OX40 agonist ivuxolimab. The source is an adult with an advanced solid tumor such as melanoma, head and neck, liver or kidney cancer.

The J gene is TRBJ1-6, the V gene TRBV6-5, with D possibly matching TRBD1 (5 bases). The CDR3 sequence is 14 residues long. The germline V gene has CDR1 MNHEY and CDR2 SVGAGI. V was trimmed by 9 bases and J by 3 bases, leaving 12 bases between them. For the CDR3, the DNA is TGTGCCAGTTCCCGACAGTACTATAATTCACCCCTCCACTTT. Protein product: CASSRQYYNSPLHF.

The V gene is TRBV19, the J gene TRBJ2-2; 10 bases agree with TRBD1. Germline-derived CDR1 and CDR2 are LNHDA and SQIVND (reference sequence). V shed 6 bases, J shed 7 bases, and the junction held 5 bases outside the gene matches. The CDR3 is made up of 14 amino acids. The CDR3: CASSRQGAGGELFF. The CDR3 DNA is TGTGCCAGTAGCCGACAGGGGGCTGGCGGGGAGCTGTTTTTT.

V is TRBV4-1 and J is TRBJ2-7, with 15 positions matching TRBD2. The CDR3 is 17 residues long. V gave up 4 bases and J gave up 1 base; unmatched junction bases: 5. Germline CDR1 and CDR2: MGHRA and YSYEKL. CDR3 DNA sequence: TGCGCCAGCAGCCTTGGGACTAGCGGGGGGCGATCCTACGAGCAGTACGTC. This translates into CASSLGTSGGRSYEQYV.

J is TRBJ1-5 and V is TRBV28, with D unresolved. The V end was cut by 1 base, the J end by 7 bases, with 14 bases between. CDR1 and CDR2 (germline): MDHEN, SYDVKM. The CDR3 runs 15 residues. This CDR3 is CASSLSHGGFQPQHF. CDR3 coding DNA: TGTGCCAGCAGTTTATCTCATGGAGGGTTCCAGCCCCAGCATTTT.

The rearrangement uses TRBV11-2 and TRBJ1-1, with a weak D call TRBD1 (5 bases). CDR1 SGHAT and CDR2 FQNNGV come from the germline V gene. The CDR3 runs 14 residues. Trimming removed 5 bases from V and 6 bases from J, with 16 bases in between. For the CDR3, the DNA is TGTGCCAGCAGCCCTAGAGGAGGGGTATCTGAAGCTTTCTTT. Its translation: CASSPRGGVSEAFF.

This clone showed up just once. This chain links TRBV2 with TRBJ2-4; perhaps TRBD1 as D (5 bases). CDR1 is SNHLY and CDR2 is FYNNEI in the germline V gene. The ends were cut back, 2 bases at V and 5 bases at J, with 7 bases in the middle. CDR3 length: 13 amino acids. CDR3 loop: CASSEQGENIQYF. The DNA of the CDR3 is TGTGCCAGCAGTGAACAGGGTGAAAACATTCAGTACTTC. Supplemented by reference TRBV2 and TRBJ2-4, the full variable domain reads EPEVTQTPSHQVTQMGQEVILRCVPISNHLYFYWYRQILGQKVEFLVSFYNNEISEKSEIFDDQFSVERPDGSNFTLKIRSTKLEDSAMYFCASSEQGENIQYFGAGTRLSVL.

The V and J genes are TRBV5-6 and TRBJ2-7; 7 bases fit TRBD1. The CDR3 consists of 14 residues. V shed 4 bases, J shed 1 base, and the junction held 5 bases outside the gene matches. Germline V gene sequence: CDR1 SGHDT, CDR2 YYEEEE. CDR3 amino acids: CASSPLGQSYEQYF. The CDR3 DNA sequence: TGTGCCAGCAGCCCACTGGGACAGTCCTACGAGCAGTACTTC.

This chain links TRBV6-1 with TRBJ1-5; unclear D gene. V lost 2 bases and J 5 bases, leaving 4 bases between the germline ends. The CDR3 contains 12 residues. Germline V gives CDR1 MNHNS, CDR2 SASEGT. CDR3 sequence: CASSERDQPQHF. The CDR3 coding sequence is TGTGCCAGCAGTGAACGGGATCAGCCCCAGCATTTT.

The rearrangement uses TRBV14 and TRBJ1-2; D not resolved. The V and J ends lost 4 bases and 2 bases respectively, with 17 bases between them. The CDR3 extends over 16 amino acids. The V gene's germline CDR1 is SGHDN and CDR2 FVKESK. CDR3 loop: CASSRGGGSPNYGYTF. CDR3 DNA sequence: TGTGCCAGCAGCCGAGGCGGAGGCAGCCCCAACTATGGCTACACCTTC.

This clone was picked up a small number of times. V and J are TRBV9 and TRBJ1-5; tentative D call: TRBD1 (5 bases). The CDR3 is 15 amino acids. Per the germline V gene, CDR1 is SGDLS and CDR2 is YYNGEE. V lost 0 bases and J 4 bases, leaving 11 bases between the germline ends. The CDR3 sequence: CASSVGGTGNQPQHF. Here the CDR3 DNA reads TGTGCCAGCAGCGTAGGAGGGACGGGAAATCAGCCCCAGCATTTT.

The chain uses TRBV18 and TRBJ1-1, with D unclear. V dropped 6 bases and J dropped 1 base, with 18 bases sitting between them. The CDR3 sequence is 16 residues long. The germline V gene has CDR1 KGHSH and CDR2 LQKENI. As DNA, the CDR3 is TGTGCCAGCTCCCGCGGGATAGCTGATGGGAACACTGAAGCTTTCTTT. Translation gives CASSRGIADGNTEAFF.

The chain employs TRBV6-6 and TRBJ1-2, with D unresolved. The CDR3 length is 13 residues. Trimming stripped 2 bases from V and 4 bases from J, with 8 bases between. Germline loops: CDR1 MNHNY, CDR2 SVGAGI (reference sequence). This chain's CDR3 is CASSYPGSYGYTF. CDR3 DNA sequence: TGTGCCAGCAGTTACCCCGGGTCCTATGGCTACACCTTC.

The CDR3 protein is CASSYWSGGGETQYF. The DNA of the CDR3 is TGTGCCAGCAGTTATTGGAGCGGGGGAGGGGAGACCCAGTACTTC. The J gene is TRBJ2-5, the V gene TRBV6-5; 8 bases agree with TRBD2. The CDR3 totals 15 residues. Unmatched junction bases numbered 8, after V lost 3 bases and J lost 5 bases. Germline values: CDR1 MNHEY, CDR2 SVGAGI.

The genes are TRBV19 and TRBJ2-4, with 11 positions matching TRBD1. The CDR3 contains 18 residues. Germline CDR1 LNHDA, CDR2 SQIVND (reference sequence). V gave up 1 base and J gave up 9 bases; unmatched junction bases: 14. The CDR3 bases are TGTGCCAGTAGTATAGCTAGGACAGGGGGCATCCCAGAGGGCATTCAGTACTTC. It is translated as CASSIARTGGIPEGIQYF.

This clone was observed a handful of times. The sample has other DNA sequences that encode this CDR3 too. V gene TRBV7-9 combines with J gene TRBJ2-5; possibly TRBD2 for D (6 bases). Trimming shortened V by 3 bases and J by 1 base, and 9 bases separated the two germline ends. Germline V CDR1 and CDR2: SEHNR, FQNEAQ (reference sequence). This CDR3 has 14 amino acids. In nucleotides, the CDR3 is TGTGCCAGCAGCTTGATGGGGGGCCAAGAGACCCAGTACTTC. This encodes CASSLMGGQETQYF.

V gene TRBV20-1 combines with J gene TRBJ1-1, with no clear D. Trimming removed 0 bases from V and 8 bases from J, with 7 bases in between. This CDR3 comprises 11 residues. Germline V gene sequence: CDR1 DFQATT, CDR2 SNEGSKA (reference sequence). The DNA of the CDR3 is TGCAGTGCTAGAGAGCGTGCAGAAGCTTTCTTT. Amino acid sequence: CSARERAEAFF.

CDR3 sequence: CASQWGAVADTQYF. The CDR3 coding sequence is TGTGCCAGTCAATGGGGGGCGGTGGCAGATACGCAGTATTTT. The rearrangement uses TRBV2 and TRBJ2-3; the D call may be TRBD1 or TRBD2 (6 bases each). Trimming cost V 9 bases and J 4 bases, with 17 bases left between them. Germline CDR1 and CDR2: SNHLY and FYNNEI. The CDR3 extends over 14 amino acids.

As concerns this clone: Other DNA sequences in this specimen translate into the identical CDR3. The V and J genes are TRBV4-3 and TRBJ2-7; D could derive from TRBD1 or TRBD2 (5 bases each). In germline, CDR1 is LGHNA, CDR2 YSLEER. V was pared by 0 bases and J by 2 bases, with 14 bases between. CDR3 length equals 16 residues. The CDR3 here is CASSQDLGRGAYEQYF. The DNA of the CDR3 is TGCGCCAGCAGCCAAGATCTCGGTAGGGGAGCCTACGAGCAGTACTTC.

The chain couples TRBV5-5 to TRBJ1-3; no clear D gene. The ends were cut back, 2 bases at V and 0 bases at J, with 9 bases in the middle. The germline V gene encodes CDR1 SGHKS and CDR2 YYEKEE (reference sequence). The CDR3 runs to 15 residues. CDR3 region: CASSFNYLSGNTIYF. CDR3 coding DNA: TGTGCCAGCAGCTTTAATTATCTCTCTGGAAACACCATATATTTT.

This rearrangement joins TRBV5-1 to TRBJ2-5, with 10 bases aligning to TRBD2. Losses at the gene ends were 4 bases for V and 3 bases for J; bases not matched to a gene: 3. CDR1 and CDR2 (germline): SGHRS, YFSETQ. The CDR3 loop spans 14 amino acids. The CDR3, as DNA: TGCGCCAGCAGCATCGGGACTAGCGAAGAGACCCAGTACTTC. This encodes CASSIGTSEETQYF.

This rearrangement joins TRBV4-3 to TRBJ1-1; D remains unclear. The CDR3 totals 13 residues. The V end was cut by 4 bases, the J end by 3 bases, with 9 bases between. Germline V gene lookup returns CDR1 LGHNA and CDR2 YSLEER. The CDR3 spells CASSLGAYTEAFF. The DNA for the CDR3 is TGCGCCAGCAGCCTCGGTGCTTACACTGAAGCTTTCTTT.

The chain joins TRBV7-2 to TRBJ2-7, with D perhaps being TRBD1 or TRBD2 (5 bases each). V lost 3 bases and J 3 bases, leaving 12 bases between the germline ends. The CDR3 is 14 residues long. Germline loops: CDR1 SGHTA, CDR2 FQGNSA. CDR3 residues: CASSFRDRHYEQYF. Written as DNA, the CDR3 is TGTGCCAGCAGCTTCCGGGACCGACACTACGAGCAGTACTTC.

The genes are TRBV5-4 and TRBJ2-5; TRBD2 matches at 11 bases. The CDR3 runs to 15 residues. Germline lookup yields CDR1 SGHNT and CDR2 YYREEE (reference sequence). Trimming took 0 bases from V and 5 from J; bases not matched to a gene: 3. In DNA form, the CDR3 reads TGTGCCAGCAGCTTGGGTGGACTAGCGGGTGAGACCCAGTACTTC. This sequence encodes CASSLGGLAGETQYF.

This chain connects TRBV28 to TRBJ2-2; possible D gene TRBD2, 6 bases. Trimming took off 6 bases at V and 2 bases at J, with 19 bases between the two ends. This CDR3 has 17 amino acids. Germline V gene sequence: CDR1 MDHEN, CDR2 SYDVKM. The chain's CDR3 is CASSLWGVGQNTGELFF. CDR3 sequence (DNA): TGTGCCAGCAGCCTATGGGGGGTGGGGCAAAACACCGGGGAGCTGTTTTTT.

The chain uses TRBV10-3 and TRBJ1-6; 10 nucleotides line up with TRBD1. Losses at the gene ends were 3 bases for V and 10 bases for J; bases not matched to a gene: 3. This CDR3 has 14 amino acids. CDR1 and CDR2 from the germline V gene are ENHRY and SYGVKD. The CDR3, as DNA: TGTGCCATCAGTGAAGACAGGGGGCTATCACCCCTCCACTTT. This encodes CAISEDRGLSPLHF.

This clone has a count of ten or more. The chain uses TRBV25-1 and TRBJ1-3, with D tentatively TRBD1 (6 bases). Germline V gene data show CDR1 as MGHDK and CDR2 as SYGVNS. This CDR3 is 11 amino acids long. The CDR3 sequence is CPPGAGNTIYF. The DNA for the CDR3 is TGTCCTCCAGGGGCTGGAAACACCATATATTTT.

This sequence joins TRBV28 and TRBJ2-2; D perhaps matches TRBD1 (5 bases). In germline, CDR1 is MDHEN, CDR2 SYDVKM. The V end lost 6 bases, the J end lost 0 bases, and 11 bases lay between the germline ends. This CDR3 has 15 residues. The CDR3 loop is CASSPTDTNTGELFF. The CDR3 nucleotides read TGTGCCAGCAGCCCGACAGACACGAACACCGGGGAGCTGTTTTTT. Using reference TRBV28 and TRBJ2-2 for the parts outside the CDR3, the full variable domain is DVKVTQSSRYLVKRTGEKVFLECVQDMDHENMFWYRQDPGLGLRLIYFSYDVKMKEKGDIPEGYSVSREKKERFSLILESASTNQTSMYLCASSPTDTNTGELFFGEGSRLTVL.

The chain joins TRBV27 to TRBJ2-7; D not resolved. The CDR3 is 13 residues long. V lost 4 bases to trimming and J lost 6 bases, with 13 bases between them. Germline lookup yields CDR1 MNHEY and CDR2 SMNVEV (reference sequence). The CDR3 loop reads CASSSAVGGEQYF. For the CDR3, the DNA is TGTGCCAGCAGTTCCGCCGTGGGCGGCGAGCAGTACTTC.

The chain carries TRBV5-1 and TRBJ1-1; D gene ambiguous. The CDR3 is 15 amino acids. Trimming took off 5 bases at V and 1 base at J, with 15 bases between the two ends. Germline V gene data show CDR1 as SGHRS and CDR2 as YFSETQ. The CDR3 region has the DNA TGCGCCAGCAGAACCATTAGGGAGAGGAACACTGAAGCTTTCTTT. It codes for CASRTIRERNTEAFF.